This record looks at one T cell receptor beta chain sequence and its context. Its antigen is as yet unknown. All patients were mismatch repair deficient, assessed by either PCR or immunohistochemistry. This sample was included in a study of PD-1 blockade in mismatch repair-deficient tumors. Study-wide context: Patients had approximately 11 mismatch repair-deficient cancer types, all previously treated and progressing. Study findings and constraints: Tumor-resident clones, often absent from pretreatment blood, expanded after pembrolizumab and then contracted.

The method was immunoSEQ multiplex PCR; TCRdb's version includes in-frame clones alone and lacks a portion of them. Of roughly 16,000 clones listed, about four fifths are singletons. Trimming removed 3 bases from V and 3 bases from J; junction bases left unmatched: 6. The CDR3 is 15 residues long. Per germline, CDR1 MNHNY and CDR2 SVGAGI (reference sequence). This chain links TRBV6-6 with TRBJ2-3; 7 bases line up with TRBD2. This TCR derives from an adult with mismatch repair-deficient cancer. Source: PBMCs, taken before pembrolizumab treatment. The CDR3 DNA is TGTGCCAGCAGTTATGGGGGGGTAAGGACAGATACGCAGTATTTT. It codes for CASSYGGVRTDTQYF.